This T cell receptor beta chain came from a study of graft-versus-host responses after intestinal transplantation. Turning to the study itself: Tacrolimus plus steroids were given to all recipients for 2 to 4 years, preceded by anti-thymocyte globulin induction.

CDR1 SGHDT and CDR2 YYEEEE come from the germline V gene. The CDR3 extends over 14 amino acids. Trimming pared 0 bases from V and 0 bases from J, leaving 6 bases between. Responders (roughly 200,000, CFSE-labeled) met roughly 200,000 stimulators that were irradiated and violet-dye-labeled. This table comes from immunoSEQ multiplex PCR, and its TCRdb copy is limited to in-frame clones, with some not included. Among some 19,000 clones listed, roughly 41% were seen once. Sequenced material: alloreactive CD8+ T cells from a mixed lymphocyte reaction culture, taken before intestinal transplant. Specified subset: CFSE-low proliferating T cells sorted from roughly 6-day pre-transplant mixed lymphocyte reaction (GvH or HvG direction). This receptor was identified in a human patient who received an intestinal transplant. V is TRBV5-6 and J is TRBJ2-5; D uncertain. CDR3 sequence reads: CASSLDEYQETQYF. The DNA for the CDR3 is TGTGCCAGCAGCTTGGATGAGTACCAAGAGACCCAGTACTTC. The full variable domain, in which reference TRBV5-6 and TRBJ2-5 provide the parts outside the CDR3, is DAGVTQSPTHLIKTRGQQVTLRCSPKSGHDTVSWYQQALGQGPQFIFQYYEEEERQRGNFPDRFSGHQFPNYSSELNVNALLLGDSALYLCASSLDEYQETQYFGPGTRLLVL.